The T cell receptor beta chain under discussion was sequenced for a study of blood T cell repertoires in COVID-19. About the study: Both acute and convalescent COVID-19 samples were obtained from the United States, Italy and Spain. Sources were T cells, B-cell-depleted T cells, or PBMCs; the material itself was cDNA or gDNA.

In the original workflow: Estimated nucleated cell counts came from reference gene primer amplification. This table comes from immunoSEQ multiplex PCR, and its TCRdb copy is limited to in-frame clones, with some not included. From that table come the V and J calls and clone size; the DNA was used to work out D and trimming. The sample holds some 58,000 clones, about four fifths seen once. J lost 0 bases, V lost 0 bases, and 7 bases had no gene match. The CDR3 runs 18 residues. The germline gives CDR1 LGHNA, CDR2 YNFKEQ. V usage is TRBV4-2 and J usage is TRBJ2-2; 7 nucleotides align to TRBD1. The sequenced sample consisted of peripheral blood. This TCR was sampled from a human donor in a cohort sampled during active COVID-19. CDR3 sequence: CASSQDLRDSANTGELFF. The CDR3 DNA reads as TGTGCCAGCAGCCAAGATTTACGGGACAGCGCGAACACCGGGGAGCTGTTTTTT.